The text below deals with one T cell receptor (beta chain). These data originate in a study of blood T cell repertoires in COVID-19. Study overall: Sources were T cells, B-cell-depleted T cells, or PBMCs; the material itself was cDNA or gDNA.

Assay: immunoSEQ multiplex PCR; the TCRdb copy retains only in-frame clones and omits some. This sample yields about 340,000 clones, of which 65% to 85% are seen a single time; under 3% belongs to the top ten. The receptor was derived from a man younger than 45 with active or convalescent COVID-19. Input material: peripheral blood.

CDR3 loop: CASTSRAFNYGYTF. The DNA for the CDR3 is TGTGCCAGCACCTCCAGGGCATTTAACTATGGCTACACCTTC. The rearrangement links TRBV5-6 to TRBJ1-2; D perhaps matches TRBD1 (5 bases). The CDR3 sequence is 14 residues long. The V and J ends lost 6 bases and 1 base respectively, with 13 bases between them. Germline V gives CDR1 SGHDT, CDR2 YYEEEE.